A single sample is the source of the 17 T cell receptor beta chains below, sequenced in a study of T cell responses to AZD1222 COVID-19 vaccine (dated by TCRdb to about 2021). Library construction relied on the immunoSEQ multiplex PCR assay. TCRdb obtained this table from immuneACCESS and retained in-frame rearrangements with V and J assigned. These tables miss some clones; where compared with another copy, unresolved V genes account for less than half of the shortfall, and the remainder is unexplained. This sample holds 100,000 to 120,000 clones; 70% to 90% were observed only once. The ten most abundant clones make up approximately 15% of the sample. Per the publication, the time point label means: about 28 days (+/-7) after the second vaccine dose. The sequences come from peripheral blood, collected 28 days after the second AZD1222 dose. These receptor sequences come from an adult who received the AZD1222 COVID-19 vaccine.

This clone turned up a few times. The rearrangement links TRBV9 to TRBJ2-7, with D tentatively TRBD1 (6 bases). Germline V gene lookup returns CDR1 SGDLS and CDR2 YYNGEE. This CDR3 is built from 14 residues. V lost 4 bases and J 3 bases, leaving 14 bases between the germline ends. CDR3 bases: TGTGCCAGCAGCCCTCCGGGACACCACTACGAGCAGTACTTC. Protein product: CASSPPGHHYEQYF.

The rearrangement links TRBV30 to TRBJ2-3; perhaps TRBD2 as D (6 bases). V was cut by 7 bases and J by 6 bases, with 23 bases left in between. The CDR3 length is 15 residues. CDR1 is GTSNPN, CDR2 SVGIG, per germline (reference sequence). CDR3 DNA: TGTGCCTCACGGGACTCCAGAGCCCCTGGGGATACGCAGTATTTT. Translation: CASRDSRAPGDTQYF.

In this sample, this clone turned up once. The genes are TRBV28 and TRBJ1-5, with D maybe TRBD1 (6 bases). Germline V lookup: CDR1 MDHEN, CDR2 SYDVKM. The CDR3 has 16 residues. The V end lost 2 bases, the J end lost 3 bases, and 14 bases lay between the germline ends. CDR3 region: CASSLRTDSSNQPQHF. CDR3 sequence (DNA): TGTGCCAGCAGTTTAAGAACGGACAGCTCCAATCAGCCCCAGCATTTT.

CDR3 protein: CASSQGGLGKAEPYGYTF. The CDR3 DNA reads TGTGCCAGCAGCCAAGGAGGCTTGGGGAAGGCAGAACCCTATGGCTACACCTTC. This chain connects TRBV3-1 (or the pseudogene TRBV3-2) to TRBJ1-2; no definite D call. V shed 1 base and J shed 4 bases, with 22 bases lying between them. The CDR3 length is 18 residues. Germline V gives CDR1 LGHDT, CDR2 YNNKEL (reference sequence).

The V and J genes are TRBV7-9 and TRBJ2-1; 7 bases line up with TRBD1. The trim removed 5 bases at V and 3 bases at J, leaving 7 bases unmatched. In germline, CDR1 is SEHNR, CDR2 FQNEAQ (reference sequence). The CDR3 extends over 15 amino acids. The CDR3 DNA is TGTGCCAGCAGCACCCGGGACAGTAACTACAATGAGCAGTTCTTC. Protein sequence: CASSTRDSNYNEQFF.

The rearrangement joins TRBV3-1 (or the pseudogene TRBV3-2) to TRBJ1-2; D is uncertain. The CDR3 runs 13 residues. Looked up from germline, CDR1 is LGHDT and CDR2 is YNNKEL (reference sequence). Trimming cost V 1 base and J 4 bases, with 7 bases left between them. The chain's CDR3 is CASSQASLYGYTF. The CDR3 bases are TGTGCCAGCAGCCAAGCCTCACTCTATGGCTACACCTTC.

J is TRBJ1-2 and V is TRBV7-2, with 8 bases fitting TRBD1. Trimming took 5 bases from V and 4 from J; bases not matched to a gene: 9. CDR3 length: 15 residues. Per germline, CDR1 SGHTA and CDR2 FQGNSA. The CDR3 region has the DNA TGTGCCAGCAGCCCAAGGAGGGACAGGCTCTATGGCTACACCTTC. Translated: CASSPRRDRLYGYTF. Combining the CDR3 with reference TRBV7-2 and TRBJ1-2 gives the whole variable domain GAGVSQSPSNKVTEKGKDVELRCDPISGHTALYWYRQSLGQGLEFLIYFQGNSAPDKSGLPSDRFSAERTGGSVSTLTIQRTQQEDSAVYLCASSPRRDRLYGYTFGSGTRLTVV.

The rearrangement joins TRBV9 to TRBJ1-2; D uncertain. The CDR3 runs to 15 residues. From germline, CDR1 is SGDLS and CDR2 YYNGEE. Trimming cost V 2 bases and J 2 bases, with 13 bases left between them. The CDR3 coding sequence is TGTGCCAGCAGCGTCCACTCCGGGATAAACTATGGCTACACCTTC. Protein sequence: CASSVHSGINYGYTF.

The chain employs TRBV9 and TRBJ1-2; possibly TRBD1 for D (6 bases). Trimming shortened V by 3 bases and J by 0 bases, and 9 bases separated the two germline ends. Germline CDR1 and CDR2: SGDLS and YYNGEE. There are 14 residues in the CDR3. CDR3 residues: CASSATGPNYGYTF. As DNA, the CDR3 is TGTGCCAGCAGCGCGACAGGCCCTAACTATGGCTACACCTTC.

This CDR3 is CASSKQAARQETQYF. The CDR3 nucleotides are TGCGCCAGCAGCAAACAGGCAGCACGGCAAGAGACCCAGTACTTC. V and J are TRBV5-1 and TRBJ2-5, with a possible D match to TRBD1 (5 bases). The CDR3 runs 15 residues. Germline V CDR1 and CDR2: SGHRS, YFSETQ. V was shortened by 4 bases and J by 2 bases, with 15 bases between the two germline ends.

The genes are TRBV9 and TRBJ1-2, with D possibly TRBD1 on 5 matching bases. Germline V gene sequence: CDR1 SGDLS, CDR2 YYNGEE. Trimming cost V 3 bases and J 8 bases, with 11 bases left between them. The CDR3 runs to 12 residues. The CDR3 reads CASSATVEGYTF. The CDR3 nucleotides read TGTGCCAGCAGCGCGACAGTGGAGGGCTACACCTTC. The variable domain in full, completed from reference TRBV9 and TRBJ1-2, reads DSGVTQTPKHLITATGQRVTLRCSPRSGDLSVYWYQQSLDQGLQFLIQYYNGEERAKGNILERFSAQQFPDLHSELNLSSLELGDSALYFCASSATVEGYTFGSGTRLTVV.

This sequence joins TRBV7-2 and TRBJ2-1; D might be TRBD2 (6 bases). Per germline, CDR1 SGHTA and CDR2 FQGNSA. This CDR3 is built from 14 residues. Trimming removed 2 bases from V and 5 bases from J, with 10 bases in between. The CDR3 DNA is TGTGCCAGCAGCTTAAGGCGGGGAAACAATGAGCAGTTCTTC. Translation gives CASSLRRGNNEQFF. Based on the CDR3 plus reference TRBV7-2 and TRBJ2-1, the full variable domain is GAGVSQSPSNKVTEKGKDVELRCDPISGHTALYWYRQSLGQGLEFLIYFQGNSAPDKSGLPSDRFSAERTGGSVSTLTIQRTQQEDSAVYLCASSLRRGNNEQFFGPGTRLTVL.

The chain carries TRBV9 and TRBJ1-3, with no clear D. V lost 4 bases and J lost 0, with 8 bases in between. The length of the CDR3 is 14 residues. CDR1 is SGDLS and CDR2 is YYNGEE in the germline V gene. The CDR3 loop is CASSLALSGNTIYF. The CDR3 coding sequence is TGTGCCAGCAGCCTAGCACTCTCTGGAAACACCATATATTTT. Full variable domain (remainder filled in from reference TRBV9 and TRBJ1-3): DSGVTQTPKHLITATGQRVTLRCSPRSGDLSVYWYQQSLDQGLQFLIQYYNGEERAKGNILERFSAQQFPDLHSELNLSSLELGDSALYFCASSLALSGNTIYFGEGSWLTVV.

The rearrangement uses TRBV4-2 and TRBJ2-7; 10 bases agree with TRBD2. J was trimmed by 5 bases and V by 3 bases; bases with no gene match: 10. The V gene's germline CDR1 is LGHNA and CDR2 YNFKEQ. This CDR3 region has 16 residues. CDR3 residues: CASSQGEPGLANEQYF. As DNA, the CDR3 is TGTGCCAGCAGCCAGGGAGAACCGGGACTAGCGAACGAGCAGTACTTC.

The CDR3 loop is CASSLFRGPTGDTEAFF. The CDR3 DNA follows: TGTGCCAGCAGTTTGTTCCGGGGCCCTACTGGGGACACTGAAGCTTTCTTT. The rearrangement joins TRBV27 to TRBJ1-1, with a possible D match to TRBD1 (5 bases). Germline V CDR1 and CDR2: MNHEY, SMNVEV (reference sequence). The CDR3 covers 17 residues. V lost 3 bases and J 3 bases, leaving 20 bases between the germline ends.

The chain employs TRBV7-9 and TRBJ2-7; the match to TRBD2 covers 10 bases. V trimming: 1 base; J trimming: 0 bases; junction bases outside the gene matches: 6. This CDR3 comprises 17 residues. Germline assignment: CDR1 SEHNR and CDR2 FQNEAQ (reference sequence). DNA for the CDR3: TGTGCCAGCAGCTTAGGGACTAGCGGAGCCAGCTCCTACGAGCAGTACTTC. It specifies CASSLGTSGASSYEQYF.

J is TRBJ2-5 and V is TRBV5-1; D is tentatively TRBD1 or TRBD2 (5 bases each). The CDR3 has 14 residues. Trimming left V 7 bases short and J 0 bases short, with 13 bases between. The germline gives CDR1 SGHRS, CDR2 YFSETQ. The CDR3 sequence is CASRYRGDQETQYF. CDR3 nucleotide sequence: TGCGCCAGCCGATATCGGGGCGACCAAGAGACCCAGTACTTC.